This T cell receptor (beta chain) emerged from a study of T-cell reconstitution after alpha-beta-depleted transplantation in children. General observations from the study: Certain patients had high TCRbeta diversity at day 60, and it came from recipient T cells and thymic progenitors that survived.

Preparation of the TCRbeta library was carried out with unique molecular identifiers. One entry per CDR3 protein results from TCRdb running MiXCR on the PCR reads. Here the sample spans hundreds of thousands of distinct CDR3 sequences, around 10% being singletons. V was clipped by 1 base and J by 2 bases, with 9 bases between them. This CDR3 is 15 amino acids long. This clonotype was seen a single time. Its antigen remains unidentified. Sequences were derived from peripheral blood, sampled 180 days after TCRalphabeta/CD19-depleted stem cell transplant. The chain has TRBV5-3 and TRBJ2-2; the D gene is possibly TRBD1 (5 bases). Being an ORF, TRBV5-3 has a function that is uncertain. The clonotype comes from a male patient between 2 and 15 years old who had a stem cell transplant for chronic granulomatous disease, so the T cells may come from the graft donor. The CDR3 DNA reads as TGTGCCAGAAGCTTGCCCCAGGGTAACACCGGGGAGCTGTTTTTT. Translation: CARSLPQGNTGELFF.